This T cell receptor (beta chain) was observed in a study of blood T cell repertoires in COVID-19. The CDR3 totals 22 residues. Original methodology: Researchers report that nucleated cell counts were estimated from reference gene primer amplification. Repertoires were generated with immunoSEQ multiplex PCR, while TCRdb's copy carries only in-frame clones and drops some. The DNA gave D and trimming, while V, J and clone size come from that table. The sample holds 140,000 to 150,000 clones; 84% are singletons and the top ten take under 7%. Participants were aged about 18 to 100 years from roughly 26 US areas. Clinical histories supplied by participants themselves formed the basis of cohort assignment. A case of COVID-19 had been met by exposed participants within 2 weeks before study entry.

The sequence derives from a woman aged 50 to 60 who had been exposed to COVID-19. Sample: PBMCs or T cells enriched from blood (not recorded which). The J gene is TRBJ2-1, the V gene TRBV21-1; the table's D call, TRBD2, was not checked against the DNA. TRBV21-1 is a recognized pseudogene. The CDR3 bases are TGTGCCAGCAGCAAAGCGCTTTTTGGACTAGCGGGGGGGACCTTCTCCTACAATGAGCAGTTCTTC. Translating it yields CASSKALFGLAGGTFSYNEQFF.